This T cell receptor beta chain was sequenced during a study of cytomegalovirus exposure and HLA in healthy donors. Notes on the study in general: Cytomegalovirus-associated status was assigned to about 170 TCR beta chains. CMV antigen specificity of three CMV-associated chains was confirmed in vitro.

The donors were part of the roughly 120-subject validation cohort, which stood apart from the roughly 670-subject first cohort. On this clone itself: Its antigen is as yet unknown.

Assay: immunoSEQ multiplex PCR; the TCRdb copy retains only in-frame clones and omits some. In the table there are about 98,000 clones, about 95% of which are singletons. Material for sequencing was PBMCs. The sequence was collected from a woman aged 18-30 years in good health and CMV-seronegative.

The CDR3 DNA sequence: TGCAGTGCTACTGACTATACTGAAGCTTTCTTT. Translated: CSATDYTEAFF. The rearrangement uses TRBV20-1 and TRBJ1-1, with D unclear. The germline V gene has CDR1 DFQATT and CDR2 SNEGSKA (reference sequence). Trimming removed 4 bases at V and 5 bases at J, with 8 bases between. This CDR3 contains 11 residues.